This entry concerns a single TCR beta chain. Its antigen remains unidentified. CDR1 and CDR2 (germline): MGHRA, YSYEKL. V lost 4 bases and J lost 1; bases outside the gene matches: 6. The CDR3 covers 15 residues. Profiled with immunoSEQ multiplex PCR; TCRdb holds only in-frame clones, not every one. This sample has tens of thousands of clones, with 75% to 95% found just once. The entry originates in a study of early stage breast cancer tumors. The study's findings and limits: Commonly generated sequences made up most enriched TCRB sequences shared between patients. Unsorted bulk genomic DNA sequencing lacked pairing and functional marker data.

The sample comprised blood. The rearrangement uses TRBV4-1 and TRBJ1-1; TRBD1 aligns across 7 bases. The receptor was isolated from a person aged 65-85 years with breast cancer. This CDR3 reads CASSPPDRENTEAFF. The CDR3 coding sequence is TGCGCCAGCAGCCCTCCTGACAGGGAGAACACTGAAGCTTTCTTT.